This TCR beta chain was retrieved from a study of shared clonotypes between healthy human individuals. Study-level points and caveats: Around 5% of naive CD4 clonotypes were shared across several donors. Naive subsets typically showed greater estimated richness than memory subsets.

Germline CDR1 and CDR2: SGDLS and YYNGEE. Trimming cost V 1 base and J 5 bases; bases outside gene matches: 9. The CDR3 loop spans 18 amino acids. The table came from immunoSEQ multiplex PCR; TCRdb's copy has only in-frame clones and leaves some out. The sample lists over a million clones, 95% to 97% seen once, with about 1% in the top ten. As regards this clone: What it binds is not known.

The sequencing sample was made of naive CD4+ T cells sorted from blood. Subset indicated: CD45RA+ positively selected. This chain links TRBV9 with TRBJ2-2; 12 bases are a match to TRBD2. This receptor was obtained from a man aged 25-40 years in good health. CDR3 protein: CASSVLAGGPGPTGELFF. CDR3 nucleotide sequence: TGTGCCAGCAGCGTACTAGCGGGAGGGCCGGGCCCAACCGGGGAGCTGTTTTTT.